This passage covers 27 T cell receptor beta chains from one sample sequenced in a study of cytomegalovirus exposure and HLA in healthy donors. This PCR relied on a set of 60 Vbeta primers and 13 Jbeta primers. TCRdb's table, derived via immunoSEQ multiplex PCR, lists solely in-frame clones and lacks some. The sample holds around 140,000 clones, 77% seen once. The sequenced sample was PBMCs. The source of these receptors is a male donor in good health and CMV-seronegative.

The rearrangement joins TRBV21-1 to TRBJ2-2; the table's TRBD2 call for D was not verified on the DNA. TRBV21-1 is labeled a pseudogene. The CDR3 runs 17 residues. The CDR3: CASSIKLLESSTGELFF. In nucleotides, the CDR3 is TGTGCCAGCAGCATAAAACTCCTTGAGAGTAGCACCGGGGAGCTGTTTTTT.

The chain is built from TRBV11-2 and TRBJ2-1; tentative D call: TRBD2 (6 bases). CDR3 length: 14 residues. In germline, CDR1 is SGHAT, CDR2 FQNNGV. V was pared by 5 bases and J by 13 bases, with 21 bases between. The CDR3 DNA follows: TGTGCCAGCAGCCCCCCCGAGAGCGGGCCCTTACAGTTCTTC. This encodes CASSPPESGPLQFF.

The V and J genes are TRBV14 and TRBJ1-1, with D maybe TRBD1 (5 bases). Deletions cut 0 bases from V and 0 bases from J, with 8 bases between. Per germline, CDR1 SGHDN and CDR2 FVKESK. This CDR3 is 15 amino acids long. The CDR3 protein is CASSQEAGMNTEAFF. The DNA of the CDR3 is TGTGCCAGCAGCCAAGAAGCAGGGATGAACACTGAAGCTTTCTTT.

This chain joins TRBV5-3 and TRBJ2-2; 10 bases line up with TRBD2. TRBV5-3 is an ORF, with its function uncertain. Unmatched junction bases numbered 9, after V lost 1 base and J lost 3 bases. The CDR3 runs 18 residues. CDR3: CARSLQISLAGDTGELFF. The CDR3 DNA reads TGTGCCAGAAGCTTGCAGATCAGCCTAGCGGGGGACACCGGGGAGCTGTTTTTT.

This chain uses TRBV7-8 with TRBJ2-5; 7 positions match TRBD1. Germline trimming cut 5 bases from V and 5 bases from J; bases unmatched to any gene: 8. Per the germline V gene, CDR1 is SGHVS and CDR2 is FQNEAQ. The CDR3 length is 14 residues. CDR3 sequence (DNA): TGTGCCAGCAGCGACCGAAGGGGGCGGGAGACCCAGTACTTC. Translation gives CASSDRRGRETQYF.

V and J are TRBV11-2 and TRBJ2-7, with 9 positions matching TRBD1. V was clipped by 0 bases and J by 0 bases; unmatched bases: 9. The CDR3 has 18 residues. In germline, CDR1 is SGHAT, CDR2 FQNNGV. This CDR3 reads CASSLDVWDREPSYEQYF. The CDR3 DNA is TGTGCCAGCAGCTTAGATGTTTGGGACAGGGAGCCCTCCTACGAGCAGTACTTC.

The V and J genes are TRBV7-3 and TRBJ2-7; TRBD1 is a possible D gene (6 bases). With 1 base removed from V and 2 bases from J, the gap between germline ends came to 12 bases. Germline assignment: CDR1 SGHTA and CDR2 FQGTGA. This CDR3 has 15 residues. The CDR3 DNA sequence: TGTGCCAGCAGCTTAAAGGCAGGGGATACCTACGAGCAGTACTTC. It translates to CASSLKAGDTYEQYF.

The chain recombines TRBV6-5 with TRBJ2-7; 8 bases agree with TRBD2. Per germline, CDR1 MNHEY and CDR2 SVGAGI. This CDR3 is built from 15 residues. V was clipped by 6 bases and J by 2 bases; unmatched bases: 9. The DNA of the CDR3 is TGTGCCAGCAGGAAGATAGCGGGACTTGCCTACGAGCAGTACTTC. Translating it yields CASRKIAGLAYEQYF.

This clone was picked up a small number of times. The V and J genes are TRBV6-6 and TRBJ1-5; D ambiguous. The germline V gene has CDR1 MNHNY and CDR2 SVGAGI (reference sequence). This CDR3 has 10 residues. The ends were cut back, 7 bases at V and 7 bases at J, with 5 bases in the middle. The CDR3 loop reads CASNRQPQHF. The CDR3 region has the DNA TGTGCCAGCAACAGACAGCCCCAGCATTTT.

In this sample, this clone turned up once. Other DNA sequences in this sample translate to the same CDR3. CDR3 sequence reads: CATARTWGYTF. The CDR3 DNA reads as TGTGCCACCGCCCGTACTTGGGGCTACACCTTC. The chain is built from TRBV7-2 and TRBJ1-2; no clear D gene. V dropped 10 bases and J dropped 8 bases, with 14 bases sitting between them. This CDR3 is built from 11 residues. CDR1 is SGHTA and CDR2 is FQGNSA in the germline V gene.

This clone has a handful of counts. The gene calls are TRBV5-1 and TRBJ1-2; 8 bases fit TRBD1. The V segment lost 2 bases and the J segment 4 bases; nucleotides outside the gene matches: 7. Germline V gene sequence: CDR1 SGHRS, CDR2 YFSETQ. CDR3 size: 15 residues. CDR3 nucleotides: TGCGCCAGCAGCTTAACGACAGGGGTGGGCTATGGCTACACCTTC. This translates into CASSLTTGVGYGYTF.

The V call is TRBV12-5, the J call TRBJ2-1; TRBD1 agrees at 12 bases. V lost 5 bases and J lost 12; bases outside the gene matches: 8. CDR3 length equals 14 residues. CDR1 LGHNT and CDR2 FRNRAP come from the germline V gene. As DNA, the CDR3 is TGTGCTAGTGGTCAATCCGGGACAGGGGGCAGGCAGTTCTTC. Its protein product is CASGQSGTGGRQFF.

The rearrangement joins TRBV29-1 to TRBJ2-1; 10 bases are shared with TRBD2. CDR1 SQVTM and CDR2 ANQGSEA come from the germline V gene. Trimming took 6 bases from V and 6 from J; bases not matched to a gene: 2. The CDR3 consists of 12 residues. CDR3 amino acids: CSVAGGRNEQFF. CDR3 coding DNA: TGCAGCGTAGCGGGGGGGCGCAATGAGCAGTTCTTC.

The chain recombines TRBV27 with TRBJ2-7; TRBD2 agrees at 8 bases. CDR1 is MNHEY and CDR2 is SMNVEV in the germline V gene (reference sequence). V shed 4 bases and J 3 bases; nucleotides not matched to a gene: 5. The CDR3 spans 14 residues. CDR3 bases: TGTGCCAGCAGTTCAGGGACTAGATTCTACGAGCAGTACTTC. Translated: CASSSGTRFYEQYF.

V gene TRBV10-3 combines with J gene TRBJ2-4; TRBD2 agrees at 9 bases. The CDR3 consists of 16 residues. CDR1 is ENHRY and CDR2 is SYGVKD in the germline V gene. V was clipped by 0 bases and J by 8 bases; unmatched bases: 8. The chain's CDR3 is CAISESWLAGEDIQYF. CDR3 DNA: TGTGCCATCAGTGAGTCGTGGTTAGCGGGAGAGGACATTCAGTACTTC.

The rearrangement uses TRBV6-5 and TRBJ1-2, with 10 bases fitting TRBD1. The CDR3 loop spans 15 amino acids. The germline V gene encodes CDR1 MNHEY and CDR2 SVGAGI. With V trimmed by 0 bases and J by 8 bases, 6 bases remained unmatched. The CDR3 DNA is TGTGCCAGCAGTTACTCGACAGGGGGCTTCGGAGGCTACACCTTC. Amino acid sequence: CASSYSTGGFGGYTF.

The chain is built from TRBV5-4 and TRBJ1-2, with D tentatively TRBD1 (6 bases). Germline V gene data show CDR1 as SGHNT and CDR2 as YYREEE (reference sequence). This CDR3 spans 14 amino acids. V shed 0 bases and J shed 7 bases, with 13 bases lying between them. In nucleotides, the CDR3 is TGTGCCAGCAGCTTGGAGGGGGGGGCGGTTGGCTACACCTTC. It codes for CASSLEGGAVGYTF.

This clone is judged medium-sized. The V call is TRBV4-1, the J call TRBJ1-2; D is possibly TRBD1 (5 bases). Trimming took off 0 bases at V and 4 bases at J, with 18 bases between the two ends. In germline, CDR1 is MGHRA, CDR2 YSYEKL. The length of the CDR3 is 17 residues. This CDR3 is CASSQDWTPTLLYGYTF. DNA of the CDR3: TGCGCCAGCAGCCAAGATTGGACACCGACCCTCCTCTATGGCTACACCTTC.

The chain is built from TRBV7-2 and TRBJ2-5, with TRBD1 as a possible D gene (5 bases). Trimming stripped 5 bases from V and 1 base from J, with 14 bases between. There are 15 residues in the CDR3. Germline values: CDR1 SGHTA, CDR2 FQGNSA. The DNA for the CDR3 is TGTGCCAGCAGCGCCCAGTGGGGCGGCCAAGAGACCCAGTACTTC. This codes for CASSAQWGGQETQYF.

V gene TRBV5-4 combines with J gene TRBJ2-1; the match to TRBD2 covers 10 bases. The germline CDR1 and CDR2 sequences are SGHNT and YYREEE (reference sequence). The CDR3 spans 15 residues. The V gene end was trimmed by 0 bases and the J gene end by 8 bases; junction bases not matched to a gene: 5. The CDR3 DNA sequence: TGTGCCAGCAGCTTGGTTAGCGGGAGGTTAGATGAGCAGTTCTTC. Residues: CASSLVSGRLDEQFF.

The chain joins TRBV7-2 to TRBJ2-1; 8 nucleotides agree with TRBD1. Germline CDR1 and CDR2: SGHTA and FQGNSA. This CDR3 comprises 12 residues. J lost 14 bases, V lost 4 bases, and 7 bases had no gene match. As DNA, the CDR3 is TGTGCCAGCAGCTACGGACAGGGTAGGGAGTTCTTC. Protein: CASSYGQGREFF. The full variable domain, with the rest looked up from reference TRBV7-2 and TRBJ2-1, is GAGVSQSPSNKVTEKGKDVELRCDPISGHTALYWYRQSLGQGLEFLIYFQGNSAPDKSGLPSDRFSAERTGGSVSTLTIQRTQQEDSAVYLCASSYGQGREFFGPGTRLTVL.

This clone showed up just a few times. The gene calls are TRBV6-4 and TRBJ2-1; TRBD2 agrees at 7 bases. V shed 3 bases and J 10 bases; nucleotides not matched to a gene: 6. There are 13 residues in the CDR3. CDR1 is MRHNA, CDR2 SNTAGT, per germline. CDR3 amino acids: CASSEGLEREQFF. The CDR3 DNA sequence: TGTGCCAGCAGTGAAGGACTAGAAAGGGAGCAGTTCTTC.

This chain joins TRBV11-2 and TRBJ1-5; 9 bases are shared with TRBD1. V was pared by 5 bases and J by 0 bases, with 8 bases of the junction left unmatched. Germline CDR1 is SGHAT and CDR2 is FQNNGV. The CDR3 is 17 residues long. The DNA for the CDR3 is TGTGCCAGCAGCCTTGGGACAGGGTTGAATAGCAATCAGCCCCAGCATTTT. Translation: CASSLGTGLNSNQPQHF. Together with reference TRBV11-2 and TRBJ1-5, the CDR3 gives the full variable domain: EAGVAQSPRYKIIEKRQSVAFWCNPISGHATLYWYQQILGQGPKLLIQFQNNGVVDDSQLPKDRFSAERLKGVDSTLKIQPAKLEDSAVYLCASSLGTGLNSNQPQHFGDGTRLSIL.

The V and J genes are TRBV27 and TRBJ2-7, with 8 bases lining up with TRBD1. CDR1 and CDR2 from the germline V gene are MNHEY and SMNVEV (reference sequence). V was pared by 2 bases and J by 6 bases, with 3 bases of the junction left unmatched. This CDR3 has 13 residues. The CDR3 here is CASSLGQGSEQYF. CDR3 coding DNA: TGTGCCAGCAGTTTAGGACAGGGATCCGAGCAGTACTTC.

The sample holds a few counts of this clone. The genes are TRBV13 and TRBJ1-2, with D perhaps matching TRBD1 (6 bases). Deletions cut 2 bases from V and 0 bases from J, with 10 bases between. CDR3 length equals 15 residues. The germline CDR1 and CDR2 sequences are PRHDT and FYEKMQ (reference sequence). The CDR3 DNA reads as TGTGCCAGCAGCTTATCTGGGACAACTAACTATGGCTACACCTTC. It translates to CASSLSGTTNYGYTF.

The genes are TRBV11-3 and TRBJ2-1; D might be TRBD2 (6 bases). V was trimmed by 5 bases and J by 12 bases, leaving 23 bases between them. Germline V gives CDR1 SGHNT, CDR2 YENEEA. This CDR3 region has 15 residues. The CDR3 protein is CASSPGKRVAEGQFF. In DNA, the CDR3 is TGTGCCAGCAGCCCAGGGAAACGCGTGGCGGAGGGGCAGTTCTTC.

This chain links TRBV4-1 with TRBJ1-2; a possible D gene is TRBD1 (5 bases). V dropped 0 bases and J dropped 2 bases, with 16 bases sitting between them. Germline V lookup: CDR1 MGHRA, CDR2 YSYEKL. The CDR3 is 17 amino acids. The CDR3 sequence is CASSQESGQGRNYGYTF. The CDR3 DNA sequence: TGCGCCAGCAGCCAAGAATCAGGCCAGGGCAGAAACTATGGCTACACCTTC.